This TCR beta chain is drawn from a study of shared clonotypes between healthy human individuals. The germline V and J ends were trimmed by 3 bases and 7 bases, with 9 bases remaining between them. The germline V gene has CDR1 KGHSH and CDR2 LQKENI. CDR3 length: 13 residues. At a deep level, the assay was run. Several immunoSEQ 96-well plates shared each subset's DNA, each plate a replicate. Sorted-subset replicate PCRs used approximately 180 ng of genomic DNA. This amount corresponded to approximately 30,000 T cell genomes. Sequenced by immunoSEQ multiplex PCR; TCRdb stores in-frame clones only, minus some. The repertoire holds under 650,000 clones, with 90% to 96% as singletons.

Sequencing was done on a sample of naive CD4+ T cells sorted from blood. Subset meaning: CD45RA+ positively selected. The rearrangement uses TRBV18 and TRBJ1-4; TRBD1 might be the D (6 bases). The sequence was collected from a woman under 40 in good health. The CDR3, as DNA: TGTGCCAGCTCACCGGACAGCTCTGAAAAACTGTTTTTT. This sequence encodes CASSPDSSEKLFF. The variable domain in full, with the rest retrieved from reference TRBV18 and TRBJ1-4, is NAGVMQNPRHLVRRRGQEARLRCSPMKGHSHVYWYRQLPEEGLKFMVYLQKENIIDESGMPKERFSAEFPKEGPSILRIQQVVRGDSAAYFCASSPDSSEKLFFGSGTQLSVL.